Given below is one T cell receptor beta chain in context. The protocol was immunoSEQ multiplex PCR, while the TCRdb copy is restricted to in-frame clones and leaves out a portion. Seen here are around 1.9 million clones, 93% observed once, and the top ten hold roughly 1.7%. Terminally differentiated effector memory CD45RA+ cells were left out of the naive CD8 fraction, which was CD45RO-negative and positively selected for CCR7. V was pared by 1 base and J by 3 bases, with 12 bases between. The CDR3 runs 15 residues. CDR1 MGHRA and CDR2 YSYEKL come from the germline V gene. The data were obtained in a study of shared clonotypes between healthy human individuals.

The TCR comes from a man aged 18 to 29 in good health. Some clones in this sample may be carry-over from other donors' samples. The material sequenced was naive CD8+ T cells from PBMCs. The rearrangement uses TRBV4-1 and TRBJ1-1; D may be TRBD1 (5 bases). CDR3 protein: CASSQGTSHDTEAFF. The CDR3 DNA reads as TGCGCCAGCAGCCAAGGGACATCTCACGACACTGAAGCTTTCTTT.